The 21 T cell receptor beta chains below all came from one sample that was sequenced in a study of T cell responses to AZD1222 COVID-19 vaccine. The repertoire was sequenced with immunoSEQ multiplex PCR; TCRdb's copy has only in-frame clones and lacks some. Among more than 120,000 clones listed, 75% to 90% were seen once. Sequenced material: peripheral blood, taken 28 days after the second AZD1222 dose. The receptors come from an adult who received the AZD1222 COVID-19 vaccine.

CDR3 in DNA: TGTGCCAGCTCACCACTAGCGGAGAGGGGAGAGACCCAGTACTTC. Translated: CASSPLAERGETQYF. The chain joins TRBV18 to TRBJ2-5; a possible D gene is TRBD2 (6 bases). The CDR3 covers 15 residues. V was clipped by 1 base and J by 4 bases, with 13 bases between them. Germline CDR1 reads KGHSH; CDR2 reads LQKENI.

The gene calls are TRBV6-4 and TRBJ2-1; 7 bases line up with TRBD1. Per the germline V gene, CDR1 is MRHNA and CDR2 is SNTAGT. The CDR3 is made up of 16 amino acids. The J segment lost 5 bases and the V segment lost 4 bases, leaving 11 bases of the junction unmatched. The CDR3 coding sequence is TGTGCCAGCAGTGCCTCGACAGGGAATGAGCACAATGAGCAGTTCTTC. It translates to CASSASTGNEHNEQFF.

This sequence joins TRBV30 and TRBJ1-1; D gene ambiguous. The CDR3 has 12 amino acids. V shed 4 bases and J shed 11 bases, with 17 bases lying between them. Per the germline V gene, CDR1 is GTSNPN and CDR2 is SVGIG (reference sequence). The CDR3 DNA is TGTGCCTGGAACGAGGGTTTAAGTTGGGCTTTCTTT. Amino acids: CAWNEGLSWAFF.

The chain uses TRBV7-9 and TRBJ1-5; possible D gene TRBD1, 6 bases. CDR1 and CDR2 from the germline V gene are SEHNR and FQNEAQ (reference sequence). The CDR3 spans 14 residues. The V and J ends lost 1 base and 2 bases respectively, with 6 bases between them. The CDR3: CASSLGQGNQPQHF. DNA of the CDR3: TGTGCCAGCAGCTTAGGACAGGGCAATCAGCCCCAGCATTTT.

The chain carries TRBV3-1 (or the pseudogene TRBV3-2) and TRBJ1-1; D is undetermined. The CDR3 contains 16 residues. The V and J ends lost 4 bases and 0 bases respectively, with 15 bases between them. In germline, CDR1 is LGHDT, CDR2 YNNKEL (reference sequence). The CDR3 here is CASSPPAGYLNTEAFF. The DNA for the CDR3 is TGTGCCAGCAGCCCCCCAGCGGGGTACCTGAACACTGAAGCTTTCTTT.

V usage is TRBV6-6 and J usage is TRBJ1-5, with 8 bases that match TRBD1. Per the germline V gene, CDR1 is MNHNY and CDR2 is SVGAGI (reference sequence). The CDR3 covers 16 residues. V lost 6 bases, J lost 1 base, and 8 bases stayed unmatched. This CDR3 reads CASSTQGAASNQPQHF. The CDR3, as DNA: TGTGCCAGCAGCACCCAGGGGGCAGCGAGCAATCAGCCCCAGCATTTT.

V is TRBV14 and J is TRBJ2-2, with a weak D call TRBD2 (5 bases). Trimming cost V 2 bases and J 4 bases, with 11 bases left between them. Looked up from germline, CDR1 is SGHDN and CDR2 is FVKESK. The CDR3 runs to 15 residues. The CDR3 DNA reads TGTGCCAGCAGCCAAAACGAGGGAGTCACCGGGGAGCTGTTTTTT. It translates to CASSQNEGVTGELFF.

The V gene is TRBV3-1 (or the pseudogene TRBV3-2), the J gene TRBJ1-2; D is uncertain. Germline CDR1 LGHDT, CDR2 YNNKEL (reference sequence). Trimming shortened V by 3 bases and J by 2 bases, and 10 bases separated the two germline ends. This CDR3 has 14 residues. CDR3 protein: CASSQDTLNYGYTF. In DNA, the CDR3 is TGTGCCAGCAGCCAGGATACATTAAACTATGGCTACACCTTC.

This chain connects TRBV7-9 to TRBJ1-6; 11 bases align to TRBD1. CDR1 and CDR2 (germline): SEHNR, FQNEAQ (reference sequence). The CDR3 consists of 17 residues. With V trimmed by 5 bases and J by 5 bases, 8 bases remained unmatched. This CDR3 is CASSDTGTGGDNSPLHF. The DNA for the CDR3 is TGTGCCAGCAGCGATACCGGGACAGGGGGGGATAATTCACCCCTCCACTTT.

This clone was detected only once. The chain is built from TRBV7-9 and TRBJ1-6, with TRBD1 matching 9 bases. V shed 2 bases, J shed 9 bases, and the junction held 5 bases outside the gene matches. The CDR3 has 15 residues. Germline values: CDR1 SEHNR, CDR2 FQNEAQ (reference sequence). Here the CDR3 reads CASSLLGQGGSPLHF. CDR3 nucleotides: TGTGCCAGCAGCTTATTGGGACAGGGAGGTTCACCCCTCCACTTT.

The chain joins TRBV10-3 to TRBJ2-1; 8 bases align to TRBD2. The ends lost 7 bases at V and 6 bases at J; junction bases unmatched: 8. CDR1 and CDR2 from the germline V gene are ENHRY and SYGVKD. The CDR3 sequence is 14 residues long. The CDR3 loop reads CAITRGSGANEQFF. DNA of the CDR3: TGTGCCATCACCCGGGGTAGCGGGGCCAATGAGCAGTTCTTC.

The chain uses TRBV18 and TRBJ2-2; no clear D. Germline V lookup: CDR1 KGHSH, CDR2 LQKENI. The CDR3 is 12 residues long. Trimming pared 7 bases from V and 6 bases from J, leaving 9 bases between. CDR3 sequence reads: CASFSNPGELFF. CDR3 coding DNA: TGTGCCAGCTTCTCAAACCCCGGGGAGCTGTTTTTT.

J is TRBJ2-1 and V is TRBV4-1; 12 positions agree with TRBD2. Looked up from germline, CDR1 is MGHRA and CDR2 is YSYEKL. The CDR3 length is 17 residues. V dropped 1 base and J dropped 9; count of bases not matched to a gene: 10. The DNA for the CDR3 is TGCGCCAGCAGCCAAGTTCTAGGGCTAGCGGGAGGGGTTGAGCAGTTCTTC. Amino acids: CASSQVLGLAGGVEQFF.

The chain links TRBV3-1 (or the pseudogene TRBV3-2) to TRBJ2-1, with 7 bases fitting TRBD1. CDR3 size: 17 residues. The J segment lost 0 bases and the V segment lost 3 bases, leaving 8 bases of the junction unmatched. In germline, CDR1 is LGHDT, CDR2 YNNKEL (reference sequence). Written as DNA, the CDR3 is TGTGCCAGCAGCCAGCAAACAGGGGCCAGCTCCTACAATGAGCAGTTCTTC. Encoded protein: CASSQQTGASSYNEQFF.

The chain is built from TRBV18 and TRBJ2-5, with D uncertain. Trimming left V 0 bases short and J 5 bases short, with 13 bases between. The CDR3 runs to 15 residues. Per the germline V gene, CDR1 is KGHSH and CDR2 is LQKENI. The CDR3: CASSPPDFQRETQYF. The CDR3 nucleotides read TGTGCCAGCTCACCACCGGATTTTCAACGGGAGACCCAGTACTTC.

A single count supports this clone. This chain uses TRBV19 with TRBJ1-2, with TRBD1 identical over 8 bases. This CDR3 comprises 13 residues. V was clipped by 4 bases and J by 4 bases; unmatched bases: 2. Germline CDR1 is LNHDA and CDR2 is SQIVND (reference sequence). CDR3 nucleotide sequence: TGTGCCAGTAGTACAGACAGGGGCTATGGCTACACCTTC. Translated: CASSTDRGYGYTF.

Only a few counts were recorded for this clone. This chain joins TRBV4-1 and TRBJ1-1; 10 bases are a match to TRBD1. V was clipped by 8 bases and J by 6 bases; unmatched bases: 15. CDR3 length: 16 residues. Germline CDR1 is MGHRA and CDR2 is YSYEKL. The CDR3 loop is CASAERTGGSYPEAFF. CDR3 in DNA: TGCGCCAGCGCCGAAAGGACAGGGGGGAGTTACCCTGAAGCTTTCTTT.

The rearrangement links TRBV9 to TRBJ1-4; D is perhaps TRBD1 (5 bases). V was clipped by 2 bases and J by 3 bases, with 14 bases between them. CDR1 and CDR2 from the germline V gene are SGDLS and YYNGEE. The CDR3 runs 16 residues. CDR3 sequence reads: CASSVGPLPANEKLFF. CDR3 sequence (DNA): TGTGCCAGCAGCGTGGGACCTCTACCCGCTAATGAAAAACTGTTTTTT.

This chain joins TRBV29-1 and TRBJ2-2; D is perhaps TRBD1 (5 bases). V dropped 6 bases and J dropped 4 bases, with 15 bases sitting between them. Looked up from germline, CDR1 is SQVTM and CDR2 is ANQGSEA. The CDR3 is 14 amino acids. This CDR3 is CSVAWAGRTGELFF. CDR3 bases: TGCAGCGTCGCCTGGGCAGGGCGCACCGGGGAGCTGTTTTTT.

The V and J genes are TRBV6-2 or TRBV6-3 and TRBJ2-5; TRBD2 aligns across 8 bases. The length of the CDR3 is 17 residues. V dropped 4 bases and J dropped 5; count of bases not matched to a gene: 15. Germline lookup yields CDR1 MNHEY and CDR2 SVGEGT. The CDR3 sequence: CASSSPVGGEAGETQYF. The DNA of the CDR3 is TGTGCCAGCAGTTCCCCCGTCGGGGGGGAAGCTGGGGAGACCCAGTACTTC.

This clone was seen just once. CDR3 sequence: CASRTGFVNEKLFF. For the CDR3, the DNA is TGCGCCAGCAGGACAGGGTTCGTGAATGAAAAACTGTTTTTT. The chain combines TRBV5-1 with TRBJ1-4; 7 bases fit TRBD1. Germline CDR1 SGHRS, CDR2 YFSETQ. The CDR3 runs to 14 residues. Trimming cost V 5 bases and J 5 bases; bases outside gene matches: 6. Supplemented by reference TRBV5-1 and TRBJ1-4, the full variable domain reads KAGVTQTPRYLIKTRGQQVTLSCSPISGHRSVSWYQQTPGQGLQFLFEYFSETQRNKGNFPGRFSGRQFSNSRSEMNVSTLELGDSALYLCASRTGFVNEKLFFGSGTQLSVL.